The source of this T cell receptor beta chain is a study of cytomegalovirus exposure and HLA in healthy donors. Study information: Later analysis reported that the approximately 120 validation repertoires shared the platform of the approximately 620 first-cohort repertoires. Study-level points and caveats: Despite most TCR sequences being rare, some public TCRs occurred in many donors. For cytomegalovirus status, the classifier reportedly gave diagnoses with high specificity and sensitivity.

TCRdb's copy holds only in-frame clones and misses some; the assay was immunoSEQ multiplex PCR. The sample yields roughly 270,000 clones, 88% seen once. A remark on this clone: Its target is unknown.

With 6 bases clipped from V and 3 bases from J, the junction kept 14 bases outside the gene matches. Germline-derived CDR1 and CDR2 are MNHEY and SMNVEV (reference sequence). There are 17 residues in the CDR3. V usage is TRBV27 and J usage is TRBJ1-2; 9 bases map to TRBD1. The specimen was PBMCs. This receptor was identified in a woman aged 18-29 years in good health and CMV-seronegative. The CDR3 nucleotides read TGTGCCAGCAGAAAACAGGGGGCAATCGGGGCGGACTATGGCTACACCTTC. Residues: CASRKQGAIGADYGYTF.